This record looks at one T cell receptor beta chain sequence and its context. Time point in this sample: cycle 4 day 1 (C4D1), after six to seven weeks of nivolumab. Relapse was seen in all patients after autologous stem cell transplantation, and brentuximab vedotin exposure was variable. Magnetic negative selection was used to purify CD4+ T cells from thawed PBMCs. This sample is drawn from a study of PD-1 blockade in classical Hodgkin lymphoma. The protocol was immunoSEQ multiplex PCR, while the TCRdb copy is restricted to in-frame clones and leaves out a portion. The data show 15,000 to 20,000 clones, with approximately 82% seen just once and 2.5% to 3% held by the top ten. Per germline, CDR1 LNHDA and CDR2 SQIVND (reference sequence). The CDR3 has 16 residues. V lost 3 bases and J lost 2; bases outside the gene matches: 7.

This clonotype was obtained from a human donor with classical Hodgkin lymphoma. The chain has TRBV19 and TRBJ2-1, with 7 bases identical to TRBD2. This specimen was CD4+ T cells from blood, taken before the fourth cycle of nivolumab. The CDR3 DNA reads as TGTGCCAGTAGTATTGGAAGCGGGACCGCCTACAATGAGCAGTTCTTC. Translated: CASSIGSGTAYNEQFF.